The 11 T cell receptor beta chains below were found in one sample sequenced in a study of T-cell reconstitution after alpha-beta-depleted transplantation in children. As it was prepared, the TCRbeta library received unique molecular identifiers. TCRdb redid the calling of the PCR reads with MiXCR, one entry per CDR3 protein. In the table there are under 850,000 distinct CDR3 sequences, 13% of which are singletons. Sequencing used PBMCs, obtained before TCRalphabeta/CD19-depleted stem cell transplant. The receptor set was obtained from a girl aged 2-10 years with congenital amegakaryocytic thrombocytopenia, due to receive a stem cell transplant.

CDR3 sequence: CASSQDGQEHQPQHF. CDR3 bases: TGTGCCAGCAGCCAAGATGGCCAGGAACATCAGCCCCAGCATTTT. This chain uses TRBV4-2 with TRBJ1-5; D is unclear. The CDR3 is made up of 15 amino acids. V lost 0 bases to trimming and J lost 5 bases, with 11 bases between them. Germline CDR1 and CDR2: LGHNA and YNFKEQ.

This clonotype was picked up many times. The chain links TRBV7-9 to TRBJ1-4; TRBD1 matches 10 bases. Germline CDR1 SEHNR, CDR2 FQNEAQ (reference sequence). The CDR3 covers 14 residues. The J segment lost 6 bases and the V segment lost 5 bases, leaving 3 bases of the junction unmatched. The CDR3 DNA follows: TGTGCCAGCAGCCCCGGGACAGGGGATGAAAAACTGTTTTTT. Residues: CASSPGTGDEKLFF. The full variable domain, with the rest looked up from reference TRBV7-9 and TRBJ1-4, is DTGVSQNPRHKITKRGQNVTFRCDPISEHNRLYWYRQTLGQGPEFLTYFQNEAQLEKSRLLSDRFSAERPKGSFSTLEIQRTEQGDSAMYLCASSPGTGDEKLFFGSGTQLSVL.

Concerning this clonotype: Germline and junction disagree at one end, which may indicate a read error. The CDR3 sequence is CASSPGHSYEQCF. DNA for the CDR3: TGCGCCAGCAGCCCGGGTCACTCCTACGAGCAGTGCTTC. The chain links TRBV5-1 to TRBJ2-7; D remains ambiguous. This CDR3 region has 13 residues. Germline assignment: CDR1 SGHRS and CDR2 YFSETQ.

This chain connects TRBV5-1 to TRBJ2-7; TRBD2 matches at 11 bases. The CDR3 is 14 residues long. Germline CDR1 and CDR2: SGHRS and YFSETQ. Trimming took 3 bases from V and 6 from J; bases not matched to a gene: 5. The CDR3 DNA sequence: TGCGCCAGCAGCTCACTAGCGGGAGAACTCGAGCAGTACTTC. Its protein is CASSSLAGELEQYF.

This clonotype appeared many times. This chain links TRBV5-1 with TRBJ1-1; D not resolved. Germline loops: CDR1 SGHRS, CDR2 YFSETQ. V dropped 0 bases and J dropped 1 base, with 13 bases sitting between them. CDR3 length equals 16 residues. CDR3 DNA sequence: TGCGCCAGCAGCTTGGTTCACGAGGGATGGAACACTGAAGCTTTCTTT. Its translation is CASSLVHEGWNTEAFF.

The rearrangement links TRBV5-1 to TRBJ2-7; TRBD2 agrees at 8 bases. Germline V lookup: CDR1 SGHRS, CDR2 YFSETQ. The ends lost 0 bases at V and 6 bases at J; junction bases unmatched: 11. This CDR3 has 16 residues. The CDR3 DNA reads TGCGCCAGCAGCTTGGGGTGGAGCGGGAGAACGGGCGAGCAGTACTTC. Translating it yields CASSLGWSGRTGEQYF.

Points on this clonotype: A junction boundary mismatches the germline segment, possibly from a read error. The chain uses TRBV12-3 or TRBV12-4 and TRBJ1-1; D remains unclear. The CDR3 spans 13 residues. This chain's CDR3 is CASCFRGNTEAFF. DNA for the CDR3: TGTGCCAGCTGTTTCCGGGGGAACACTGAAGCTTTCTTT.

This clonotype was seen ten or more times. This chain uses TRBV20-1 with TRBJ2-5; D is ambiguous. The germline V and J ends were trimmed by 1 base and 5 bases, with 11 bases remaining between them. This CDR3 is built from 13 residues. Per germline, CDR1 DFQATT and CDR2 SNEGSKA (reference sequence). The CDR3 reads CSARASLGETQYF. The CDR3 nucleotides read TGCAGTGCTAGAGCCTCCTTGGGGGAGACCCAGTACTTC.

The sample holds many counts of this clonotype. The V and J genes are TRBV25-1 and TRBJ1-1; the D is unclear. Trimming stripped 6 bases from V and 2 bases from J, with 19 bases between. This CDR3 has 16 amino acids. The germline CDR1 and CDR2 sequences are MGHDK and SYGVNS. The CDR3 coding sequence is TGTGCCAGCAGCCTATCCCCACAGCTTCCCAACACTGAAGCTTTCTTT. Amino acid sequence: CASSLSPQLPNTEAFF.

In this sample, this clonotype turned up many times. V gene TRBV29-1 combines with J gene TRBJ2-1, with 10 bases identical to TRBD2. Germline values: CDR1 SQVTM, CDR2 ANQGSEA. The CDR3 has 14 amino acids. V shed 5 bases and J 0 bases; nucleotides not matched to a gene: 1. CDR3 loop: CSVPSGSSYNEQFF. CDR3 DNA: TGCAGCGTTCCTAGCGGGAGCTCCTACAATGAGCAGTTCTTC.

This chain connects TRBV18 to TRBJ2-1; the match to TRBD2 covers 8 bases. The CDR3 contains 14 residues. Germline CDR1 reads KGHSH; CDR2 reads LQKENI. Trimming cost V 8 bases and J 6 bases; bases outside gene matches: 9. The DNA for the CDR3 is TGTGCCAGCACATCTACTAGCGGAAGCAATGAGCAGTTCTTC. Encoded protein: CASTSTSGSNEQFF.